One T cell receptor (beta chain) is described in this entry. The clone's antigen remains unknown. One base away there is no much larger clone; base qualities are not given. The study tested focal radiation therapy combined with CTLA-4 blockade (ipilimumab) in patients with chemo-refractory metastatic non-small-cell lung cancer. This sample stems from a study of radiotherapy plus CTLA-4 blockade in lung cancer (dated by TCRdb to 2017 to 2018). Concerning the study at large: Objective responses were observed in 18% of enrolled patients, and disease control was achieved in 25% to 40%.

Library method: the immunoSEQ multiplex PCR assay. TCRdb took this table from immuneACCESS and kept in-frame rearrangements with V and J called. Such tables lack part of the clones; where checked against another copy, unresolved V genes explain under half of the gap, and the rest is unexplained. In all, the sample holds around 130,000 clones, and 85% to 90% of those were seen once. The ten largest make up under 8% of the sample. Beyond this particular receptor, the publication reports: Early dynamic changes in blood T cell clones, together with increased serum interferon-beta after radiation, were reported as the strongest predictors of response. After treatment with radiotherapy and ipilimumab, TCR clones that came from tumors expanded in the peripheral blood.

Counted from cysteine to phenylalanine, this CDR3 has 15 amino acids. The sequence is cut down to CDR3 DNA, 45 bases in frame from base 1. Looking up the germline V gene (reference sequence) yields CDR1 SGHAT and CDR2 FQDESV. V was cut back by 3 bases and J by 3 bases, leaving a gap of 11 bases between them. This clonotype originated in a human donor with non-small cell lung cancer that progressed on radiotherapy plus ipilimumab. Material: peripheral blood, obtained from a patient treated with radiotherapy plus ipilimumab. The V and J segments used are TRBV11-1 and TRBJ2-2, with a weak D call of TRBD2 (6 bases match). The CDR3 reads CASSFSGSDTGELFF. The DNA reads TGTGCCAGCAGCTTCTCCGGGAGTGACACCGGGGAGCTGTTTTTT. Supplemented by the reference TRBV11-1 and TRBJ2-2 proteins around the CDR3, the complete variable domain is EAEVAQSPRYKITEKSQAVAFWCDPISGHATLYWYRQILGQGPELLVQFQDESVVDDSQLPKDRFSAERLKGVDSTLKIQPAELGDSAMYLCASSFSGSDTGELFFGEGSRLTVL.